A single sample is the source of the 20 T cell receptor beta chains below, sequenced in a study of PD-1 blockade in classical Hodgkin lymphoma. Time point given: newly diagnosed, previously untreated cHL patient sample. The table came from immunoSEQ multiplex PCR; TCRdb's copy has only in-frame clones and leaves some out. Counted here are approximately 17,000 clones, 75% to 95% occurring once; the ten biggest clones make up 6% to 7.5%. Sequenced material: peripheral blood mononuclear cells (PBMCs). Every receptor here comes from a human donor with classical Hodgkin lymphoma.

CDR3 in DNA: TGTGCCAGCAGTTTCTCGGGGGCCACCGGGGAGCTGTTTTTT. Translation gives CASSFSGATGELFF. This sequence joins TRBV6-5 and TRBJ2-2; either TRBD1 or TRBD2 may supply D (6 bases each). The CDR3 is made up of 14 amino acids. The germline V gene has CDR1 MNHEY and CDR2 SVGAGI. Trimming took off 4 bases at V and 4 bases at J, with 10 bases between the two ends.

The chain couples TRBV5-5 to TRBJ2-2, with a tentative D call TRBD1 (5 bases). The ends were cut back, 3 bases at V and 3 bases at J, with 6 bases in the middle. This CDR3 is 13 amino acids long. CDR1 is SGHKS, CDR2 YYEKEE, per germline (reference sequence). The CDR3 here is CASSSQDTGELFF. The CDR3 DNA reads as TGTGCCAGCAGCTCACAGGACACCGGGGAGCTGTTTTTT.

The chain recombines TRBV5-4 with TRBJ2-1, with TRBD2 matching 9 bases. Germline CDR1 and CDR2: SGHNT and YYREEE (reference sequence). V lost 10 bases and J lost 8; bases outside the gene matches: 16. CDR3 size: 15 residues. For the CDR3, the DNA is TGTGCCGACACAGCTAATAGCGGGAGACGAGATGAGCAGTTCTTC. It encodes CADTANSGRRDEQFF. The whole variable domain, remainder taken from reference TRBV5-4 and TRBJ2-1, is ETGVTQSPTHLIKTRGQQVTLRCSSQSGHNTVSWYQQALGQGPQFIFQYYREEENGRGNFPPRFSGLQFPNYSSELNVNALELDDSALYLCADTANSGRRDEQFFGPGTRLTVL.

The chain joins TRBV5-1 to TRBJ1-3, with 7 bases lining up with TRBD1. V shed 6 bases and J 5 bases; nucleotides not matched to a gene: 11. The CDR3 sequence is 15 residues long. Per germline, CDR1 SGHRS and CDR2 YFSETQ. The CDR3 is CASTSSSGGRNTIYF. The CDR3 DNA reads as TGCGCCAGCACCTCATCCTCAGGGGGTAGAAACACCATATATTTT.

A single count supports this clone. The chain is built from TRBV27 and TRBJ1-2; D might be TRBD1 (5 bases). This CDR3 has 14 amino acids. Germline V gene data show CDR1 as MNHEY and CDR2 as SMNVEV (reference sequence). The germline V and J ends were trimmed by 2 bases and 4 bases, with 11 bases remaining between them. CDR3 in DNA: TGTGCCAGCAGTTTAAAGGGGCGAGGCTATGGCTACACCTTC. It translates to CASSLKGRGYGYTF.

V usage is TRBV11-2 and J usage is TRBJ2-2, with a tentative D call TRBD2 (6 bases). The CDR3 spans 14 residues. V shed 7 bases and J shed 3 bases, with 12 bases lying between them. The germline gives CDR1 SGHAT, CDR2 FQNNGV. CDR3 coding DNA: TGTGCCAGCATCGGCGGGATATACACCGGGGAGCTGTTTTTT. Its translation: CASIGGIYTGELFF.

This chain joins TRBV30 and TRBJ1-2; TRBD1 might be the D (5 bases). The CDR3 has 16 amino acids. V lost 7 bases and J 6 bases, leaving 27 bases between the germline ends. The V gene's germline CDR1 is GTSNPN and CDR2 SVGIG (reference sequence). In DNA, the CDR3 is TGTGCCTCGGTTAAGGGGCAGGCAGGGATGGGGAATGGCTACACCTTC. Protein: CASVKGQAGMGNGYTF.

The chain has TRBV5-8 and TRBJ2-5; D possibly corresponds to TRBD1 (5 bases). The CDR3 runs to 13 residues. Trimming removed 4 bases from V and 5 bases from J, with 12 bases in between. Germline values: CDR1 SGHTS, CDR2 YDEGEE. The CDR3 coding sequence is TGTGCCAGCAGCCCACCAGGGTTGGAGACCCAGTACTTC. The encoded protein is CASSPPGLETQYF.

The chain recombines TRBV7-8 with TRBJ2-3, with a tentative D call TRBD1 (6 bases). V dropped 1 base and J dropped 8 bases, with 16 bases sitting between them. This CDR3 is 15 amino acids long. CDR1 is SGHVS, CDR2 FQNEAQ, per germline. CDR3 protein: CASSLGQAGWGTQYF. The DNA for the CDR3 is TGTGCCAGCAGCTTAGGACAGGCCGGATGGGGTACGCAGTATTTT. The full variable domain, in which reference TRBV7-8 and TRBJ2-3 provide the parts outside the CDR3, is GAGVSQSPRYKVAKRGQDVALRCDPISGHVSLFWYQQALGQGPEFLTYFQNEAQLDKSGLPSDRFFAERPEGSVSTLKIQRTQQEDSAVYLCASSLGQAGWGTQYFGPGTRLTVL.

The chain employs TRBV5-6 and TRBJ1-2; 7 nucleotides line up with TRBD1. Per the germline V gene, CDR1 is SGHDT and CDR2 is YYEEEE. The length of the CDR3 is 15 residues. V gave up 2 bases and J gave up 4 bases; unmatched junction bases: 8. The CDR3 DNA is TGTGCCAGCAGCTTTAGGGACAGAGATCTCTATGGCTACACCTTC. Protein: CASSFRDRDLYGYTF.

This clone was counted once. The gene calls are TRBV21-1 and TRBJ2-1; TRBD1 is the table's D call and was not checked against the DNA. TRBV21-1 is annotated as a pseudogene. The CDR3 spans 20 residues. The CDR3 coding sequence is TGTGCCAGCAGCAAAGAAGATTGGACAGGGGGGTTTCATGGGGACAATGAGCAGTTCTTC. Translated, it gives CASSKEDWTGGFHGDNEQFF.

This chain connects TRBV28 to TRBJ2-7, with 9 bases aligning to TRBD1. CDR1 and CDR2 (germline): MDHEN, SYDVKM. The ends lost 5 bases at V and 6 bases at J; junction bases unmatched: 11. The length of the CDR3 is 15 residues. The CDR3 spells CASSMTGGAQFEQYF. The CDR3 bases are TGTGCCAGCAGTATGACAGGGGGGGCTCAATTCGAGCAGTACTTC.

The chain couples TRBV30 to TRBJ2-6; D uncertain. V lost 3 bases and J 4 bases, leaving 7 bases between the germline ends. The CDR3 runs 13 residues. Germline-derived CDR1 and CDR2 are GTSNPN and SVGIG (reference sequence). The DNA for the CDR3 is TGTGCCTGGAGAATTGCGGGGGCCAACGTCCTGACTTTC. Translated: CAWRIAGANVLTF.

V and J are TRBV19 and TRBJ2-6; maybe TRBD1 (6 bases). The germline gives CDR1 LNHDA, CDR2 SQIVND (reference sequence). The CDR3 is 17 residues long. Trimming removed 4 bases at V and 0 bases at J, with 13 bases between. The CDR3, as DNA: TGTGCCAGTAGTAAACAGGGACATTCCTCTGGGGCCAACGTCCTGACTTTC. This gives the protein CASSKQGHSSGANVLTF.

V usage is TRBV18 and J usage is TRBJ2-2; no definite D call. Trimming removed 3 bases from V and 7 bases from J, with 15 bases in between. This CDR3 region has 15 residues. Germline V gene sequence: CDR1 KGHSH, CDR2 LQKENI. CDR3 coding DNA: TGTGCCAGCTCACCCACACTGGGGAATCGCGGGGAGCTGTTTTTT. It translates to CASSPTLGNRGELFF.

V and J are TRBV25-1 and TRBJ2-7; D perhaps matches TRBD2 (5 bases). The V and J ends lost 2 bases and 0 bases respectively, with 11 bases between them. CDR3 length: 15 residues. The germline gives CDR1 MGHDK, CDR2 SYGVNS. The DNA for the CDR3 is TGTGCCAGCAGTGAAACAGCGGCAAGCTCCTACGAGCAGTACTTC. As protein: CASSETAASSYEQYF.

The V and J genes are TRBV11-3 and TRBJ2-6, with 11 bases lining up with TRBD1. CDR3 length: 17 residues. The V gene end was trimmed by 4 bases and the J gene end by 3 bases; junction bases not matched to a gene: 5. The germline V gene has CDR1 SGHNT and CDR2 YENEEA. In DNA, the CDR3 is TGTGCCAGCAGCTCGGGACAGGGGGTGTATGGGGCCAACGTCCTGACTTTC. It translates to CASSSGQGVYGANVLTF.

This CDR3 reads CASNLERITGELFF. The CDR3 DNA reads as TGTGCCAGCAACCTGGAACGGATCACCGGGGAGCTGTTTTTT. The gene calls are TRBV7-9 and TRBJ2-2; D gene unclear. Germline loops: CDR1 SEHNR, CDR2 FQNEAQ (reference sequence). The CDR3 consists of 14 residues. The V and J ends lost 7 bases and 4 bases respectively, with 13 bases between them.

The chain uses TRBV28 and TRBJ1-5; no firm D call. The germline V gene has CDR1 MDHEN and CDR2 SYDVKM. Deletions cut 8 bases from V and 5 bases from J, with 19 bases between. The CDR3 contains 15 residues. In DNA form, the CDR3 reads TGTGCCAGCGGACCCTGGACGGGGTCAGATCAGCCCCAGCATTTT. Its protein is CASGPWTGSDQPQHF.

The J gene is TRBJ2-5, the V gene TRBV5-1, with D possibly being TRBD1 or TRBD2 (5 bases each). CDR1 SGHRS and CDR2 YFSETQ come from the germline V gene. The CDR3 is 14 residues long. V gave up 0 bases and J gave up 5 bases, with 11 bases separating them. The CDR3 DNA is TGCGCCAGCAGCTTGGGGGGCCGGGATGAGACCCAGTACTTC. Encoded protein: CASSLGGRDETQYF.